This TCR beta chain is drawn from a study of technical replicates of blood from several donors. Generated by immunoSEQ multiplex PCR, the TCRdb table keeps only in-frame clones and is missing some. Here the sample spans around 58,000 clones, approximately 87% being singletons. V was cut by 1 base and J by 2 bases, with 6 bases left in between. Germline CDR1 SEHNR, CDR2 FQNEAQ (reference sequence). The length of the CDR3 is 13 residues. The sequence derives from a human donor in good health. Some clones in this sample may be carry-over from other donors' samples. Specimen: PBMCs. This chain joins TRBV7-9 and TRBJ2-7; no clear D gene. CDR3 region: CASSLDRAYEQYF. The CDR3 DNA reads as TGTGCCAGCAGCTTAGACAGAGCCTACGAGCAGTACTTC.